A single sample is the source of the 28 T cell receptor beta chains below, sequenced in a study of human T cells and chemical hapten exposure (dated by TCRdb to the early 2020s). The receptor library was made with RACE. TCRdb lists the instrument as NextSeq 500. Starting from the raw public reads, TCRdb applied fastp trimming at Q25, assembled clones with MiXCR and retained in-frame beta chains. For every CDR3 protein sequence, its rows merge into one entry that carries the most common genes and DNA. Recorded for this sample are fewer than 300,000 distinct CDR3 sequences; around 7.3% of them occurred a single time. The top ten clonotypes cover less than 1.5% of the sample. The time point label here, explained by the study, means: pre-sensitization, week 0. The treatment or condition label corresponds to: therapeutic diphenylcyclopropenone sensitization with weekly scalp DPC. The material was whole blood, obtained in connection with sensitization to the hapten diphenylcyclopropenone (DPC). The receptors derive from a man younger than 30 with alopecia areata. Some clones in this sample may be carry-over from other donors' samples.

This clonotype has at least ten counts. This chain joins TRBV7-9 and TRBJ2-1; D remains unclear. Germline CDR1 and CDR2: SEHNR and FQNEAQ (reference sequence). This CDR3 is 13 amino acids long. V gave up 4 bases and J gave up 8 bases, with 12 bases separating them. CDR3 nucleotide sequence: TGTGCCAGCAGCTCCCCGGGTAAGGATGAGCAGTTCTTC. This encodes CASSSPGKDEQFF.

This clonotype was counted ten times or more. The chain has TRBV9 and TRBJ2-1; maybe TRBD2 (5 bases). Germline CDR1 reads SGDLS; CDR2 reads YYNGEE. This CDR3 is 13 amino acids long. V lost 2 bases, J lost 3 bases, and 6 bases lay in between. The CDR3 DNA is TGTGCCAGCAGCGTGGGAGTCTACAATGAGCAGTTCTTC. It is translated as CASSVGVYNEQFF. Combining the CDR3 with reference TRBV9 and TRBJ2-1 gives the whole variable domain DSGVTQTPKHLITATGQRVTLRCSPRSGDLSVYWYQQSLDQGLQFLIQYYNGEERAKGNILERFSAQQFPDLHSELNLSSLELGDSALYFCASSVGVYNEQFFGPGTRLTVL.

The V and J genes are TRBV6-6 and TRBJ2-3; D is possibly TRBD2 (5 bases). CDR3 length equals 14 residues. The germline V and J ends were trimmed by 6 bases and 2 bases, with 12 bases remaining between them. Germline V CDR1 and CDR2: MNHNY, SVGAGI (reference sequence). The CDR3 nucleotides read TGTGCCAGCAGATCGGCGCGGGCCACAGATACGCAGTATTTT. Translating it yields CASRSARATDTQYF.

In its sample, this clonotype was seen many times. The rearrangement uses TRBV28 and TRBJ1-5; D is undetermined. Trimming took off 2 bases at V and 0 bases at J, with 11 bases between the two ends. CDR1 is MDHEN and CDR2 is SYDVKM in the germline V gene. There are 16 residues in the CDR3. CDR3 nucleotides: TGTGCCAGCAGTTTAGGTCAGAGTAATAGCAATCAGCCCCAGCATTTT. Its protein product is CASSLGQSNSNQPQHF. The full variable domain, with the rest looked up from reference TRBV28 and TRBJ1-5, is DVKVTQSSRYLVKRTGEKVFLECVQDMDHENMFWYRQDPGLGLRLIYFSYDVKMKEKGDIPEGYSVSREKKERFSLILESASTNQTSMYLCASSLGQSNSNQPQHFGDGTRLSIL.

This clonotype was counted between two and nine times. This chain connects TRBV7-2 to TRBJ2-4; 10 nucleotides match TRBD1. Trimming took 1 base from V and 2 from J; bases not matched to a gene: 5. The CDR3 is 17 residues long. CDR1 and CDR2 (germline): SGHTA, FQGNSA. CDR3 in amino acids: CASSLETGGFSKNIQYF. CDR3 nucleotide sequence: TGTGCCAGCAGCTTAGAGACAGGGGGCTTTTCCAAAAACATTCAGTACTTC.

This clonotype was observed a handful of times. CDR3 DNA sequence: TGTGCCAGCAGTTACCTACATCAGAGCTCCTACGAGCAGTACGTC. Amino acids: CASSYLHQSSYEQYV. This chain links TRBV6-2 or TRBV6-3 with TRBJ2-7, with unresolved D. The V gene lost 2 bases and the J gene lost 0 bases, with 11 bases spanning the gap. CDR1 is MNHEY and CDR2 is SVGEGT in the germline V gene. This CDR3 comprises 15 residues.

This clonotype was seen a few times. The V call is TRBV20-1, the J call TRBJ1-5; D perhaps matches TRBD1 (5 bases). The germline CDR1 and CDR2 sequences are DFQATT and SNEGSKA (reference sequence). This CDR3 is 14 amino acids long. The germline V and J ends were trimmed by 3 bases and 2 bases, with 11 bases remaining between them. CDR3 residues: CSASWRGGNQPQHF. In DNA, the CDR3 is TGCAGTGCTAGCTGGAGGGGAGGCAATCAGCCCCAGCATTTT.

This clonotype has at least ten counts. The CDR3 region has the DNA TGTGCCAGCAGCTCCGACAGGGACACTGAAGCTTTCTTT. It specifies CASSSDRDTEAFF. The chain joins TRBV11-2 to TRBJ1-1; TRBD1 matches at 7 bases. The junction had 2 bases not matched to a gene; V was cut back by 4 bases and J by 3 bases. CDR3 length equals 13 residues. Germline V gene lookup returns CDR1 SGHAT and CDR2 FQNNGV.

This rearrangement joins TRBV6-2 or TRBV6-3 to TRBJ2-1, with no clear D. V lost 7 bases and J lost 5, with 6 bases in between. The CDR3 is 11 amino acids. CDR1 is MNHEY, CDR2 SVGEGT, per germline. Here the CDR3 reads CASNPHNEQFF. For the CDR3, the DNA is TGTGCCAGCAACCCGCACAATGAGCAGTTCTTC.

CDR3 protein: CASSIQRPSYNSPLHF. As DNA, the CDR3 is TGTGCCAGCAGCATCCAACGGCCGTCCTATAATTCACCCCTCCACTTT. The chain carries TRBV7-9 and TRBJ1-6, with D unclear. Germline values: CDR1 SEHNR, CDR2 FQNEAQ (reference sequence). Trimming took 5 bases from V and 1 from J, leaving 12 bases between them. The CDR3 is 16 amino acids.

V gene TRBV11-2 combines with J gene TRBJ2-3, with D perhaps given as TRBD1 or TRBD2 (6 bases each). V was clipped by 0 bases and J by 1 base, with 11 bases between them. CDR1 SGHAT and CDR2 FQNNGV come from the germline V gene. CDR3 length: 16 amino acids. CDR3 residues: CASSLDGGPGTDTQYF. In nucleotides, the CDR3 is TGTGCCAGCAGCTTAGATGGGGGGCCGGGCACAGATACGCAGTATTTT.

The chain is built from TRBV29-1 and TRBJ1-2; 7 bases are shared with TRBD1. This CDR3 is built from 12 residues. Germline V gene data show CDR1 as SQVTM and CDR2 as ANQGSEA. The V gene end was trimmed by 6 bases and the J gene end by 7 bases; junction bases not matched to a gene: 8. The CDR3 here is CSVSDRVGGYTF. The CDR3 nucleotides are TGCAGCGTGTCCGACAGGGTCGGTGGCTACACCTTC.

The chain is built from TRBV4-1 and TRBJ2-5; no clear D. The CDR3 covers 15 residues. In germline, CDR1 is MGHRA, CDR2 YSYEKL. V lost 0 bases and J lost 0, with 8 bases in between. The CDR3 nucleotides read TGCGCCAGCAGCCAAGACAGGCATCACCAAGAGACCCAGTACTTC. Protein sequence: CASSQDRHHQETQYF.

V is TRBV15 and J is TRBJ1-5; no firm D call. The CDR3 runs 14 residues. Germline assignment: CDR1 LNHNV and CDR2 YYDKDF (reference sequence). V was pared by 1 base and J by 4 bases, with 8 bases between. This chain's CDR3 is CATSRGDANQPQHF. In DNA, the CDR3 is TGTGCCACCAGCAGAGGAGACGCGAATCAGCCCCAGCATTTT.

Many counts were recorded for this clonotype. The chain employs TRBV25-1 and TRBJ1-2; the D is unclear. Trimming shortened V by 5 bases and J by 7 bases, and 8 bases separated the two germline ends. CDR3 length: 11 amino acids. The germline V gene has CDR1 MGHDK and CDR2 SYGVNS. CDR3 in DNA: TGTGCCAGCAGTTCCCACCTTGGCTACACCTTC. It codes for CASSSHLGYTF.

This clonotype has more than one count but fewer than ten. The chain links TRBV18 to TRBJ2-7; D is uncertain. The V end was cut by 6 bases, the J end by 3 bases, with 12 bases between. This CDR3 is built from 13 residues. Germline CDR1 and CDR2: KGHSH and LQKENI. CDR3 DNA: TGTGCCAGCTCCCTCAAAGGTTTCTACGAGCAGTACTTC. It specifies CASSLKGFYEQYF.

The V call is TRBV12-3 or TRBV12-4, the J call TRBJ1-1; TRBD1 aligns across 10 bases. The ends lost 6 bases at V and 1 base at J; junction bases unmatched: 5. The CDR3 covers 15 residues. CDR3 DNA: TGTGCCAGCAGGCGACAGGGGGCGAGGAACACTGAAGCTTTCTTT. As protein: CASRRQGARNTEAFF.

The V call is TRBV5-4, the J call TRBJ2-5; D ambiguous. The CDR3 spans 13 residues. Germline V lookup: CDR1 SGHNT, CDR2 YYREEE (reference sequence). The germline V and J ends were trimmed by 2 bases and 6 bases, with 11 bases remaining between them. CDR3 coding DNA: TGTGCCAGCAGCTTCGGCACCTCAAAGACCCAGTACTTC. It codes for CASSFGTSKTQYF.

The chain employs TRBV3-1 and TRBJ2-7, with TRBD1 as a possible D gene (6 bases). There are 15 residues in the CDR3. Germline CDR1 reads LGHDT; CDR2 reads YNNKEL (reference sequence). Trimming left V 4 bases short and J 3 bases short, with 16 bases between. The CDR3 loop is CASSPSTGNYYEQYF. CDR3 bases: TGTGCCAGCAGCCCCAGTACAGGGAATTACTACGAGCAGTACTTC.

The J gene is TRBJ2-3, the V gene TRBV28; 8 nucleotides match TRBD2. The CDR3 is 16 amino acids. J was trimmed by 0 bases and V by 2 bases; bases with no gene match: 4. From germline, CDR1 is MDHEN and CDR2 SYDVKM. The CDR3 here is CASSLTGGGSTDTQYF. The DNA of the CDR3 is TGTGCCAGCAGTTTAACAGGCGGGGGGAGCACAGATACGCAGTATTTT.

The genes are TRBV6-2 or TRBV6-3 and TRBJ1-5, with D unresolved. CDR3 length: 15 residues. The germline V gene encodes CDR1 MNHEY and CDR2 SVGEGT. Between the trimmed V and J ends, which lost 4 bases and 0 bases, there was a span of 10 bases. CDR3 residues: CASSSAWGSNQPQHF. For the CDR3, the DNA is TGTGCCAGCAGTTCCGCGTGGGGTAGCAATCAGCCCCAGCATTTT.

This clonotype was detected a few times. The chain uses TRBV7-9 and TRBJ1-2; D call uncertain. The CDR3 runs to 15 residues. The germline V gene has CDR1 SEHNR and CDR2 FQNEAQ (reference sequence). Trimming cost V 3 bases and J 4 bases, with 15 bases left between them. CDR3 protein: CASSFLQNNFYGYTF. Here the CDR3 DNA reads TGTGCCAGCAGCTTCCTCCAAAACAACTTCTATGGCTACACCTTC.

This clonotype has ten or more counts. The V and J genes are TRBV28 and TRBJ2-4; 8 bases align to TRBD1. V lost 5 bases, J lost 4 bases, and 7 bases stayed unmatched. Germline V gene lookup returns CDR1 MDHEN and CDR2 SYDVKM. This CDR3 spans 15 amino acids. This CDR3 is CASSPPGQAKNIQYF. The CDR3 DNA reads as TGTGCCAGCAGTCCTCCGGGACAGGCGAAAAACATTCAGTACTTC.

The chain links TRBV28 to TRBJ2-5; D call uncertain. The CDR3 totals 15 residues. The ends were cut back, 4 bases at V and 5 bases at J, with 17 bases in the middle. Germline loops: CDR1 MDHEN, CDR2 SYDVKM. The CDR3 is CASSSLNIHGETQYF. The CDR3 coding sequence is TGTGCCAGCAGTTCCCTAAACATACATGGGGAGACCCAGTACTTC.

The chain has TRBV20-1 and TRBJ2-3, with TRBD2 matching over 9 bases. V was clipped by 4 bases and J by 3 bases; unmatched bases: 8. This CDR3 is 15 amino acids long. From germline, CDR1 is DFQATT and CDR2 SNEGSKA (reference sequence). The CDR3 loop reads CSAKRTSAQTDTQYF. In DNA form, the CDR3 reads TGCAGTGCTAAAAGGACTAGCGCTCAGACAGATACGCAGTATTTT.

This clonotype was seen only a few times. The genes are TRBV20-1 and TRBJ2-4; 7 positions agree with TRBD1. The V segment lost 8 bases and the J segment 0 bases; nucleotides outside the gene matches: 10. The CDR3 is 15 amino acids. Germline V lookup: CDR1 DFQATT, CDR2 SNEGSKA (reference sequence). The CDR3 reads CSITRGQLAKNIQYF. The CDR3 DNA reads TGCAGTATCACCCGGGGACAGCTAGCCAAAAACATTCAGTACTTC.

There are a few counts of this clonotype. Written as DNA, the CDR3 is TGTGCCACCAGCAGAGCAGATCCGGGCCGCACAGATACGCAGTATTTT. Encoded protein: CATSRADPGRTDTQYF. The V gene is TRBV15, the J gene TRBJ2-3; D ambiguous. V lost 1 base to trimming and J lost 1 base, with 12 bases between them. The CDR3 covers 16 residues. Germline V lookup: CDR1 LNHNV, CDR2 YYDKDF (reference sequence).

The sample holds a few counts of this clonotype. The V gene is TRBV9, the J gene TRBJ2-7; D not certain. Germline CDR1 SGDLS, CDR2 YYNGEE. Trimming stripped 0 bases from V and 0 bases from J, with 10 bases between. The CDR3 runs to 15 residues. The chain's CDR3 is CASSVGDTLSYEQYF. The CDR3 nucleotides read TGTGCCAGCAGCGTAGGCGACACCCTCTCCTACGAGCAGTACTTC.